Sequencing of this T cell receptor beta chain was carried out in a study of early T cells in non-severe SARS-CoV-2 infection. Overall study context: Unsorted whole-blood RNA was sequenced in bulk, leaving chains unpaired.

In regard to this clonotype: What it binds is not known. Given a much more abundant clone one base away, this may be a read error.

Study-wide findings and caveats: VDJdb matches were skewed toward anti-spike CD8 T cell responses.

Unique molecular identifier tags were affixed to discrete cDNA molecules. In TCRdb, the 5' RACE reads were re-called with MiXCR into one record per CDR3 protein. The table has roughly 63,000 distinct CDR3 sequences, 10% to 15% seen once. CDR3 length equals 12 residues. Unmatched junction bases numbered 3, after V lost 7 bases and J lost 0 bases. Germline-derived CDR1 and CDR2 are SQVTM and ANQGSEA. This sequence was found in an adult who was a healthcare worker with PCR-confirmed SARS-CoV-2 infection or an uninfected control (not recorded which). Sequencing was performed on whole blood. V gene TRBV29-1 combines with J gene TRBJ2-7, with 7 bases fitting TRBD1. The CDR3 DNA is TGCAGCGCTAGGGACAGCTCCTACGAGCAGTACTTC. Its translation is CSARDSSYEQYF.